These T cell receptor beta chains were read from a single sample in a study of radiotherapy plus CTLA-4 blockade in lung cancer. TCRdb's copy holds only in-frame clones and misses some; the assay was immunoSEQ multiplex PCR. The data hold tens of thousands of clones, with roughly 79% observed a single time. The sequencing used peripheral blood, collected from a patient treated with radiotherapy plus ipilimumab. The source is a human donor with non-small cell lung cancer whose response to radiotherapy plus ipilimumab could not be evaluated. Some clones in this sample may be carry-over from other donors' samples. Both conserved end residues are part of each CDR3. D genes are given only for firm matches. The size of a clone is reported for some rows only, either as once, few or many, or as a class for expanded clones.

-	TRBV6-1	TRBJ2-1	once	TGTGCCAGCAGTGAAACAGGCTCCTACAATGAGCAGTTCTTC	CASSETGSYNEQFF
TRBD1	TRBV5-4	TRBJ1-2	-	TGTGCCAGCAGCCCGGACAGGGGGCCCTATGGCTACACCTTC	CASSPDRGPYGYTF
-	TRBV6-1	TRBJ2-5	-	TGTGCCAGCAGTGAATTTAACAGGCACCAAGAGACCCAGTACTTC	CASSEFNRHQETQYF
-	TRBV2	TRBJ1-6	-	TGTGCCAGCAGTCAAGGCGGGACGGAGCTTAATTCACCCCTCCACTTT	CASSQGGTELNSPLHF
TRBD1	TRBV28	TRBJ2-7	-	TGTGCCAGCAGTTTACTGGGACAGGGTAATCTCGAGCAGTACTTC	CASSLLGQGNLEQYF
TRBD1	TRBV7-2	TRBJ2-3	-	TGTGCCAGCAGCTTAAGGGGACAGGGCCCAGATACGCAGTATTTT	CASSLRGQGPDTQYF
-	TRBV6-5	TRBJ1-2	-	TGTGCCAGCCGAGGGGGTGTCGGGGTCTATGGCTACACCTTC	CASRGGVGVYGYTF
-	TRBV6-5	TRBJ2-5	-	TGTGCCAGCAGTCCTCCCGGACGCAGGGGTGAGACCCAGTACTTC	CASSPPGRRGETQYF
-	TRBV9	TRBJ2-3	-	TGTGCCAGCAGCGTAGCCGGAGGGCGGGCAGATACGCAGTATTTT	CASSVAGGRADTQYF
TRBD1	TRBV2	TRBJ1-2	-	TGTGCCACCACCTGGGACAGAAACTATGGCTACACCTTC	CATTWDRNYGYTF